This T cell receptor (beta chain) was sequenced in a study of T cell responses to AZD1222 COVID-19 vaccine. About the study: Pooled samples include second doses given at about 4 or 12 weeks. Broader study findings: Repertoire sampling happened only post peak T cell response. Mapped onto spike, vaccine-associated CD4 TCRs spanned it and were dominant at 160-218 and 743-854. White British ancestry dominated among donors, who included more females, and clonal diversity was possibly underestimated.

CDR1 and CDR2 from the germline V gene are SGHDT and YYEEEE. The CDR3 is 15 amino acids. V was clipped by 6 bases and J by 5 bases, with 20 bases between them. Remarks on this clone: The antigen is unknown.

TCRdb keeps only in-frame clones here, not all; method: immunoSEQ multiplex PCR. The table includes some 80,000 clones, 75% to 90% detected once. Material: peripheral blood, obtained on day 0 of AZD1222 vaccination. This TCR was sampled from an adult in good health. This rearrangement joins TRBV5-6 to TRBJ1-2, with no clear D. The CDR3 sequence: CASTNYKYMGYGYTF. In nucleotides, the CDR3 is TGTGCCAGCACTAATTACAAGTACATGGGATATGGCTACACCTTC.